Each of the 13 T cell receptor beta chains below was sequenced from the same sample in a study of cytomegalovirus exposure and HLA in healthy donors. The primer mix had 60 Vbeta and 13 Jbeta primers. The table came from immunoSEQ multiplex PCR; TCRdb's copy has only in-frame clones and leaves some out. The sample has around 140,000 clones; the top ten hold approximately 0.88%. The sample taken for sequencing was PBMCs. These receptors came from a male donor in good health and CMV-seronegative.

The genes are TRBV7-3 and TRBJ2-5; no clear D gene. There are 13 residues in the CDR3. Trimming cost V 5 bases and J 2 bases, with 9 bases left between them. Germline CDR1 is SGHTA and CDR2 is FQGTGA. CDR3 loop: CASSPNQQETQYF. The CDR3 nucleotides are TGTGCCAGCAGCCCAAACCAGCAAGAGACCCAGTACTTC.

The gene calls are TRBV19 and TRBJ1-1; D remains unclear. Trimming shortened V by 4 bases and J by 0 bases, and 15 bases separated the two germline ends. CDR3 size: 16 residues. Germline V gene data show CDR1 as LNHDA and CDR2 as SQIVND (reference sequence). The CDR3 loop is CASSKSRVTMNTEAFF. DNA of the CDR3: TGTGCCAGTAGTAAAAGTCGAGTAACTATGAACACTGAAGCTTTCTTT.

The chain is built from TRBV27 and TRBJ1-4, with D unclear. The CDR3 covers 15 residues. Between the trimmed V and J ends, which lost 0 bases and 7 bases, there was a span of 12 bases. Germline V gene data show CDR1 as MNHEY and CDR2 as SMNVEV (reference sequence). In DNA form, the CDR3 reads TGTGCCAGCAGTTTATCAAAGGGAGCTGGTGAAAAACTGTTTTTT. Protein product: CASSLSKGAGEKLFF.

A remark on this clone: Mismatch with germline at one junction end may stem from a read error. V and J are TRBV5-6 and TRBJ2-1; tentative D call: TRBD1 (5 bases). Germline CDR1 SGHDT, CDR2 YYEEEE. The CDR3 consists of 14 residues. CDR3 sequence (DNA): TGTGCCAGCAGCTTGACAGGCTCCGACAATGAGCAGTTCTTC. It codes for CASSLTGSDNEQFF.

This chain connects TRBV6-6 to TRBJ2-1; TRBD2 agrees at 11 bases. V shed 6 bases, J shed 5 bases, and the junction held 9 bases outside the gene matches. The V gene's germline CDR1 is MNHNY and CDR2 SVGAGI (reference sequence). The CDR3 is 16 residues long. The CDR3 loop reads CASRPTLAGGDNEQFF. The CDR3 DNA sequence: TGTGCCAGCAGACCCACCTTAGCGGGAGGGGACAATGAGCAGTTCTTC.

This chain uses TRBV27 with TRBJ2-7; 7 bases agree with TRBD2. Germline-derived CDR1 and CDR2 are MNHEY and SMNVEV (reference sequence). The CDR3 sequence is 15 residues long. J gave up 3 bases and V 2 bases, and 7 bases lay outside the gene matches. The CDR3 DNA reads as TGTGCCAGCAGTTTACTGCGGGAGACTGTCTACGAGCAGTACTTC. This gives the protein CASSLLRETVYEQYF.

V is TRBV19 and J is TRBJ2-7; weak D call: TRBD2 (5 bases). The length of the CDR3 is 13 residues. V gave up 5 bases and J gave up 0 bases, with 8 bases separating them. Germline assignment: CDR1 LNHDA and CDR2 SQIVND (reference sequence). The CDR3 spells CASSQAASYEQYF. The CDR3 bases are TGTGCCAGTAGTCAAGCGGCCTCCTACGAGCAGTACTTC.

The chain uses TRBV5-1 and TRBJ2-7; TRBD1 is a possible D gene (5 bases). Germline V lookup: CDR1 SGHRS, CDR2 YFSETQ. This CDR3 has 15 residues. V was trimmed by 4 bases and J by 2 bases, leaving 16 bases between them. CDR3 nucleotide sequence: TGCGCCAGCAGCCAAGACAGTAATCTCGCCTACGAGCAGTACTTC. Its translation: CASSQDSNLAYEQYF.

This rearrangement joins TRBV27 to TRBJ2-7; D unresolved. The CDR3 is 13 residues long. Germline V lookup: CDR1 MNHEY, CDR2 SMNVEV (reference sequence). Trimming cost V 3 bases and J 3 bases, with 9 bases left between them. For the CDR3, the DNA is TGTGCCAGCAGTTTCGAACTTAACTACGAGCAGTACTTC. It specifies CASSFELNYEQYF.

The V gene is TRBV7-9, the J gene TRBJ2-2; tentative D call: TRBD2 (6 bases). Trimming left V 5 bases short and J 7 bases short, with 11 bases between. The CDR3 sequence is 13 residues long. CDR1 and CDR2 from the germline V gene are SEHNR and FQNEAQ (reference sequence). CDR3 coding DNA: TGTGCCAGCAGCAATGGGGGGAGCGGGGAGCTGTTTTTT. Encoded protein: CASSNGGSGELFF.

The chain uses TRBV14 and TRBJ1-1; D is unclear. From germline, CDR1 is SGHDN and CDR2 FVKESK. The CDR3 has 15 residues. Trimming took 4 bases from V and 2 from J, leaving 14 bases between them. As DNA, the CDR3 is TGTGCCAGCAGCCTCCGGCGGGCGGACAACACTGAAGCTTTCTTT. Residues: CASSLRRADNTEAFF. The full variable domain, completed using reference TRBV14 and TRBJ1-1, is EAGVTQFPSHSVIEKGQTVTLRCDPISGHDNLYWYRRVMGKEIKFLLHFVKESKQDESGMPNNRFLAERTGGTYSTLKVQPAELEDSGVYFCASSLRRADNTEAFFGQGTRLTVV.

This chain uses TRBV7-9 with TRBJ2-7; 9 nucleotides line up with TRBD1. J was trimmed by 5 bases and V by 7 bases; bases with no gene match: 12. This CDR3 contains 15 residues. Germline values: CDR1 SEHNR, CDR2 FQNEAQ (reference sequence). CDR3 sequence (DNA): TGTGCCAGCACCCCGGTATCAGACAGGGGGGACGAGCAGTACTTC. Protein sequence: CASTPVSDRGDEQYF.

This chain joins TRBV6-5 and TRBJ2-5, with TRBD2 as a possible D gene (6 bases). TRBJ2-7 explains the end of the DNA better; the J call may be wrong. The CDR3 totals 13 residues. Germline V gene sequence: CDR1 MNHEY, CDR2 SVGAGI. The CDR3, as DNA: TGTGCCAGCAGTTACGGGGGGAACTACGAGCAGTACTTC. It codes for CASSYGGNYEQYF.